The 29 T cell receptor beta chains below all came from one sample that was sequenced in a study of long-term antiretroviral therapy in people with HIV. Assay version v3.0 of immunoSEQ was used, and it was run at survey level. This table comes from immunoSEQ multiplex PCR, and its TCRdb copy is limited to in-frame clones, with some not included. The sample contains approximately 20,000 clones, roughly 72% of which appear only once. Material: unsorted PBMCs, obtained 2.2 years after starting antiretroviral therapy. The receptors come from a man in his forties or fifties with HIV.

The rearrangement joins TRBV28 to TRBJ1-2; D ambiguous. CDR3 length: 15 residues. Between the trimmed V and J ends, which lost 2 bases and 0 bases, there was a span of 10 bases. The germline CDR1 and CDR2 sequences are MDHEN and SYDVKM. As DNA, the CDR3 is TGTGCCAGCAGTTTAGGGGTCGGAGCTAACTATGGCTACACCTTC. Its protein is CASSLGVGANYGYTF.

This clone was observed once. The CDR3 nucleotides read TGTGCCAGCAGTTACATAGGAGCCCCAACTAATGAAAAACTGTTTTTT. This codes for CASSYIGAPTNEKLFF. The rearrangement joins TRBV6-5 to TRBJ1-4; D not certain. Germline V gene lookup returns CDR1 MNHEY and CDR2 SVGAGI. The CDR3 is made up of 16 amino acids. V was trimmed by 2 bases and J by 0 bases, leaving 10 bases between them.

The chain links TRBV9 to TRBJ2-7, with 11 nucleotides matching TRBD2. The CDR3 is 15 residues long. J was trimmed by 3 bases and V by 3 bases; bases with no gene match: 5. The germline V gene encodes CDR1 SGDLS and CDR2 YYNGEE. CDR3 DNA sequence: TGTGCCAGCAGCGGGGGACTAGCGGACAACTACGAGCAGTACTTC. Translating it yields CASSGGLADNYEQYF.

The gene calls are TRBV4-3 and TRBJ2-3; either TRBD1 or TRBD2 may supply D (7 bases each). Germline V gene sequence: CDR1 LGHNA, CDR2 YSLEER. The V gene lost 0 bases and the J gene lost 2 bases, with 12 bases spanning the gap. The CDR3 loop spans 16 amino acids. The CDR3 DNA reads as TGCGCCAGCAGCCAAGACCCAGGGGGGGACACAGATACGCAGTATTTT. Its translation is CASSQDPGGDTDTQYF.

This clone came up a few times. The V and J genes are TRBV4-2 and TRBJ2-3; 11 bases fit TRBD1. The CDR3 totals 15 residues. Germline V lookup: CDR1 LGHNA, CDR2 YNFKEQ. Trimming cost V 1 base and J 4 bases; bases outside gene matches: 1. CDR3 DNA: TGTGCCAGCAGCCAAGGGACAGGGGGCGCAGATACGCAGTATTTT. Residues: CASSQGTGGADTQYF.

The J gene is TRBJ1-1, the V gene TRBV5-1, with D maybe TRBD1 (6 bases). Deletions cut 5 bases from V and 0 bases from J, with 11 bases between. Germline-derived CDR1 and CDR2 are SGHRS and YFSETQ. There are 14 residues in the CDR3. The CDR3 nucleotides are TGCGCCAGCAGGGCACAGGGCATGAACACTGAAGCTTTCTTT. As protein: CASRAQGMNTEAFF. Full variable domain (missing parts from reference TRBV5-1 and TRBJ1-1): KAGVTQTPRYLIKTRGQQVTLSCSPISGHRSVSWYQQTPGQGLQFLFEYFSETQRNKGNFPGRFSGRQFSNSRSEMNVSTLELGDSALYLCASRAQGMNTEAFFGQGTRLTVV.

This chain uses TRBV21-1 with TRBJ2-7; the DNA was not compared with TRBD2, the D call given in the table. TRBV21-1 is termed a pseudogene. The CDR3 extends over 16 amino acids. The CDR3 loop is CASSKAGSGRTYEQYF. The CDR3 DNA reads as TGTGCCAGCAGCAAAGCGGGTAGCGGGAGGACTTACGAGCAGTACTTC.

The rearrangement uses TRBV2 and TRBJ1-2; no clear D gene. Between the trimmed V and J ends, which lost 1 base and 4 bases, there was a span of 13 bases. The germline CDR1 and CDR2 sequences are SNHLY and FYNNEI. The CDR3 runs to 15 residues. The CDR3 loop is CASSEVLPWGYGYTF. The CDR3 DNA is TGTGCCAGCAGTGAAGTTTTGCCTTGGGGCTATGGCTACACCTTC.

This clone turned up a few times. V gene TRBV19 combines with J gene TRBJ2-7, with 8 bases lining up with TRBD2. CDR3 length equals 15 residues. The germline V gene has CDR1 LNHDA and CDR2 SQIVND (reference sequence). V trimming: 3 bases; J trimming: 4 bases; junction bases outside the gene matches: 8. DNA for the CDR3: TGTGCCAGTAGTATGCAAAGCGGGGGAAGATACGAGCAGTACTTC. Its translation is CASSMQSGGRYEQYF. Variable domain in full (rest from reference TRBV19 and TRBJ2-7): DGGITQSPKYLFRKEGQNVTLSCEQNLNHDAMYWYRQDPGQGLRLIYYSQIVNDFQKGDIAEGYSVSREKKESFPLTVTSAQKNPTAFYLCASSMQSGGRYEQYFGPGTRLTVT.

J is TRBJ2-7 and V is TRBV15, with 13 positions matching TRBD2. J was trimmed by 4 bases and V by 6 bases; bases with no gene match: 6. CDR1 LNHNV and CDR2 YYDKDF come from the germline V gene (reference sequence). The length of the CDR3 is 15 residues. The CDR3 DNA reads TGTGCCACCAGTAGGACTAGCGGGGGCCCTTACGAGCAGTACTTC. As protein: CATSRTSGGPYEQYF.

V usage is TRBV7-9 and J usage is TRBJ2-1; 7 bases are a match to TRBD2. Unmatched junction bases numbered 13, after V lost 4 bases and J lost 1 base. This CDR3 comprises 18 residues. The V gene's germline CDR1 is SEHNR and CDR2 FQNEAQ (reference sequence). CDR3 protein: CASSSRAGPLGSYNEQFF. CDR3 nucleotides: TGTGCCAGCAGCTCTAGAGCGGGGCCGCTAGGGTCCTACAATGAGCAGTTCTTC.

The rearrangement links TRBV6-5 to TRBJ1-1, with 7 bases lining up with TRBD1. Germline trimming cut 5 bases from V and 7 bases from J; bases unmatched to any gene: 7. CDR1 and CDR2 (germline): MNHEY, SVGAGI. The CDR3 loop spans 13 amino acids. The chain's CDR3 is CASSHGTALEAFF. The DNA for the CDR3 is TGTGCCAGCAGTCACGGGACAGCCCTTGAAGCTTTCTTT.

The chain carries TRBV30 and TRBJ2-6; D unresolved. V was clipped by 0 bases and J by 0 bases, with 6 bases between them. The germline gives CDR1 GTSNPN, CDR2 SVGIG (reference sequence). This CDR3 spans 15 amino acids. The CDR3 DNA reads TGTGCCTGGAGTGTTGGAATCTCTGGGGCCAACGTCCTGACTTTC. Protein product: CAWSVGISGANVLTF.

This clone was seen more than once but under ten times. The chain uses TRBV15 and TRBJ2-7, with a tentative D call TRBD2 (6 bases). Germline lookup yields CDR1 LNHNV and CDR2 YYDKDF (reference sequence). The CDR3 runs to 17 residues. Trimming cost V 5 bases and J 0 bases, with 20 bases left between them. CDR3 sequence reads: CATSVSFSGPSSYEQYF. CDR3 sequence (DNA): TGTGCCACCAGCGTGTCCTTTAGCGGACCGAGCTCCTACGAGCAGTACTTC.

V and J are TRBV19 and TRBJ2-7, with 7 bases matching TRBD2. Germline-derived CDR1 and CDR2 are LNHDA and SQIVND (reference sequence). The length of the CDR3 is 16 residues. J gave up 3 bases and V 3 bases, and 11 bases lay outside the gene matches. The CDR3 DNA reads TGTGCCAGTAGTATGTTAGCGGGCCGATCGGGCTACGAGCAGTACTTC. This translates into CASSMLAGRSGYEQYF.

The gene calls are TRBV6-6 and TRBJ2-5, with a tentative D call TRBD1 (5 bases). The V and J ends lost 2 bases and 5 bases respectively, with 12 bases between them. Germline V gene sequence: CDR1 MNHNY, CDR2 SVGAGI (reference sequence). The CDR3 is 14 residues long. Here the CDR3 reads CASSYRTPQETQYF. DNA for the CDR3: TGTGCCAGCAGTTACCGGACACCCCAGGAGACCCAGTACTTC.

The V gene is TRBV4-1, the J gene TRBJ2-1, with 7 bases fitting TRBD2. There are 13 residues in the CDR3. V was pared by 4 bases and J by 9 bases, with 6 bases of the junction left unmatched. Per the germline V gene, CDR1 is MGHRA and CDR2 is YSYEKL. The CDR3 coding sequence is TGCGCCAGCAGCCCAGGTTGGGGGGGTGAGCAGTTCTTC. Protein sequence: CASSPGWGGEQFF.

This clone was found once. In DNA form, the CDR3 reads TGCGCCAGCAGCCAAGATATAGTACGCGGGTCGCTCCAGCCTACCTACGAGCAGTACTTC. This translates into CASSQDIVRGSLQPTYEQYF. The V gene is TRBV4-3, the J gene TRBJ2-7, with TRBD2 as a possible D gene (5 bases). Trimming cost V 0 bases and J 2 bases, with 26 bases left between them. CDR3 length: 20 amino acids. The germline gives CDR1 LGHNA, CDR2 YSLEER.

The chain is built from TRBV4-3 and TRBJ1-1; D is undetermined. The ends were cut back, 0 bases at V and 3 bases at J, with 5 bases in the middle. The CDR3 has 13 residues. Germline V gene sequence: CDR1 LGHNA, CDR2 YSLEER. The CDR3 here is CASSQDADTEAFF. The CDR3 DNA reads as TGCGCCAGCAGCCAAGACGCGGACACTGAAGCTTTCTTT.

This clone turned up a few times. This CDR3 is CASSEAPNTEAFF. The CDR3 DNA reads as TGTGCCAGCAGTGAAGCCCCGAACACTGAAGCTTTCTTT. The chain recombines TRBV2 with TRBJ1-1, with D uncertain. V shed 0 bases and J shed 1 base, with 3 bases lying between them. Germline CDR1 is SNHLY and CDR2 is FYNNEI. The length of the CDR3 is 13 residues.

The V call is TRBV18, the J call TRBJ1-3, with TRBD1 matching 7 bases. J was trimmed by 4 bases and V by 8 bases; bases with no gene match: 5. Per the germline V gene, CDR1 is KGHSH and CDR2 is LQKENI. This CDR3 is built from 13 residues. Here the CDR3 DNA reads TGTGCCAGCACACAGGGGCCCGGAAACACCATATATTTT. It yields the protein CASTQGPGNTIYF.

V gene TRBV27 combines with J gene TRBJ2-7; 10 nucleotides match TRBD2. The CDR3 extends over 12 amino acids. Per germline, CDR1 MNHEY and CDR2 SMNVEV (reference sequence). The V and J ends lost 7 bases and 5 bases, in that order; junction bases with no gene match: 2. This CDR3 reads CASISGGNEQYF. CDR3 DNA: TGTGCCAGCATTAGCGGGGGGAACGAGCAGTACTTC.

J is TRBJ2-3 and V is TRBV5-1; D unresolved. CDR3 length: 14 amino acids. Trimming removed 3 bases at V and 2 bases at J, with 10 bases between. Germline V gene data show CDR1 as SGHRS and CDR2 as YFSETQ. As DNA, the CDR3 is TGCGCCAGCAGCTGGGGAAAGGCCACAGATACGCAGTATTTT. Translated: CASSWGKATDTQYF.

The chain recombines TRBV28 with TRBJ2-5, with a weak D call TRBD2 (6 bases). The CDR3 totals 17 residues. V was pared by 3 bases and J by 5 bases, with 22 bases between. Germline V gene sequence: CDR1 MDHEN, CDR2 SYDVKM. As DNA, the CDR3 is TGTGCCAGCAGTTTTAACGGTAGCGGCCGACGGAGGGAGACCCAGTACTTC. This codes for CASSFNGSGRRRETQYF.

This chain uses TRBV20-1 with TRBJ2-1; D gene unclear. CDR3 size: 10 residues. Germline CDR1 and CDR2: DFQATT and SNEGSKA (reference sequence). The V end lost 5 bases, the J end lost 5 bases, and 4 bases lay between the germline ends. The CDR3 DNA is TGCAGTGCTTCGAACAATGAGCAGTTCTTC. Translating gives CSASNNEQFF.

The J gene is TRBJ2-2, the V gene TRBV5-1, with no clear D. Germline V gene data show CDR1 as SGHRS and CDR2 as YFSETQ. The CDR3 is 15 residues long. The V gene lost 4 bases and the J gene lost 10 bases, with 20 bases spanning the gap. This CDR3 is CASSPGATRTPELFF. CDR3 DNA: TGCGCCAGCAGCCCGGGTGCCACGCGAACACCGGAGCTGTTTTTT.

The rearrangement uses TRBV7-9 and TRBJ2-3; 10 bases are a match to TRBD2. V was pared by 5 bases and J by 13 bases, with 6 bases of the junction left unmatched. The germline CDR1 and CDR2 sequences are SEHNR and FQNEAQ (reference sequence). The CDR3 has 12 residues. The CDR3 reads CASSMLAGVEYF. For the CDR3, the DNA is TGTGCCAGCAGCATGCTAGCGGGAGTTGAGTATTTT.

The rearrangement joins TRBV5-6 to TRBJ1-4, with D possibly being TRBD1 (5 bases). Germline CDR1 is SGHDT and CDR2 is YYEEEE. This CDR3 spans 15 amino acids. V was shortened by 1 base and J by 5 bases, with 12 bases between the two germline ends. The CDR3 spells CASSLWGSLNEKLFF. CDR3 coding DNA: TGTGCCAGCAGCTTGTGGGGCAGCTTGAATGAAAAACTGTTTTTT.

The V call is TRBV29-1, the J call TRBJ1-1; 12 bases fit TRBD1. Trimming took 4 bases from V and 5 from J; bases not matched to a gene: 8. The CDR3 contains 15 residues. Germline CDR1 is SQVTM and CDR2 is ANQGSEA. CDR3 sequence: CSVGVGTGGSTEAFF. In nucleotides, the CDR3 is TGCAGCGTTGGGGTCGGGACAGGGGGCAGTACTGAAGCTTTCTTT.